This is a list of T cell receptor beta chains from one sample in a study of shared clonotypes between healthy human individuals. Profiled with immunoSEQ multiplex PCR; TCRdb holds only in-frame clones, not every one. This table has about 600,000 clones, more than 95% appearing once. Material for sequencing was naive CD4+ T cells sorted from blood. These receptor sequences come from a woman aged 25 to 39 in good health. Each CDR3 is given with its conserved first and last residue. D genes are given only for firm matches. Not every row has a clone size; where given, it reads once, few, many or a size class.

J | D | size | V | CDR3 | DNA
TRBJ2-7 | . | . | TRBV27 | CASSATPGGQGLYEQYF | TGTGCCAGCAGTGCAACCCCGGGCGGGCAGGGTTTATACGAGCAGTACTTC
TRBJ1-2 | TRBD1 | . | TRBV27 | CASSHLQGAYYGYTF | TGTGCCAGCAGCCATTTACAGGGGGCCTACTATGGCTACACCTTC
TRBJ2-3 | TRBD2 | . | TRBV12-5 | CASGYGLAGGTDTQYF | TGTGCTAGTGGTTACGGACTAGCGGGAGGGACAGATACGCAGTATTTT
TRBJ2-5 | . | . | TRBV30 | CAWSYGGETQYF | TGTGCCTGGAGTTACGGCGGGGAGACCCAGTACTTC
TRBJ1-5 | . | . | TRBV6-1 | CASSEHSNQPQHF | TGTGCCAGCAGTGAACATAGCAATCAGCCCCAGCATTTT
TRBJ2-1 | . | . | TRBV4-2 | CASSQEGADSYNEQFF | TGTGCCAGCAGCCAAGAGGGGGCGGACTCCTACAATGAGCAGTTCTTC
TRBJ1-5 | . | once | TRBV7-9 | CASSFGSNQPQHF | TGTGCCAGCAGCTTCGGGAGCAATCAGCCCCAGCATTTT
TRBJ2-1 | . | once | TRBV6-4 | CASSPLGTINNEQFF | TGTGCCAGCAGTCCCCTGGGGACCATCAACAATGAGCAGTTCTTC
TRBJ1-1 | . | . | TRBV28 | CASSLSRGVRGDAFF | TGTGCCAGCAGTTTATCTAGGGGGGTGAGGGGAGACGCTTTCTTT
TRBJ1-2 | . | . | TRBV28 | CASSLIPSSYGYTF | TGTGCCAGCAGTTTAATCCCTTCCAGCTATGGCTACACCTTC
TRBJ1-4 | . | . | TRBV19 | CASTLTGINEKLFF | TGTGCCAGTACCCTCACAGGGATTAATGAAAAACTGTTTTTT
TRBJ2-1 | TRBD1 | . | TRBV11-2 | CASSWTGDYNEQFF | TGTGCCAGCAGCTGGACAGGGGACTACAATGAGCAGTTCTTC
TRBJ1-2 | TRBD1 | once | TRBV7-7 | CASSLPGQGLKAYGYTF | TGCGCCAGCAGCCTACCGGGACAGGGGTTGAAAGCCTATGGCTACACCTTC
TRBJ2-1 | . | . | TRBV9 | CASSVDSLARNYNEQFF | TGTGCCAGCAGCGTAGATTCCCTAGCTCGTAACTACAATGAGCAGTTCTTC
TRBJ1-2 | . | . | TRBV5-1 | CASSIFQGMEGYTF | TGCGCCAGCAGCATTTTCCAGGGAATGGAGGGCTACACCTTC
TRBJ2-5 | TRBD1 | . | TRBV5-1 | CASSLGTGGMETQYF | TGCGCCAGCAGCTTGGGGACAGGGGGTATGGAGACCCAGTACTTC
TRBJ1-2 | . | . | TRBV28 | CASSSRRPMRPYGYTF | TGTGCCAGCAGTTCCCGTCGACCCATGCGGCCGTATGGCTACACCTTC
TRBJ2-1 | TRBD1 | . | TRBV6-6 | CASSSPGQTGGNEQFF | TGTGCCAGCAGTTCTCCGGGACAGACAGGGGGCAATGAGCAGTTCTTC
TRBJ1-4 | . | . | TRBV9 | CAGKSGARRYEKLFF | TGTGCCGGAAAAAGCGGAGCGCGACGATACGAAAAACTGTTTTTT
TRBJ2-7 | . | once | TRBV7-9 | CASSPGPFEQYF | TGTGCCAGCAGCCCGGGCCCGTTTGAGCAGTACTTC
TRBJ2-1 | . | . | TRBV30 | CAWSVSGSSYNEQFF | TGTGCCTGGAGTGTAAGCGGTAGCTCCTACAATGAGCAGTTCTTC
TRBJ1-2 | . | few | TRBV28 | CASTNRWGYTF | TGTGCCAGCACCAACAGGTGGGGCTACACCTTC
TRBJ2-3 | . | once | TRBV30 | CAWSSRQPPDTQYF | TGTGCCTGGAGTTCCCGACAGCCGCCAGATACGCAGTATTTT
TRBJ1-6 | TRBD1 | . | TRBV28 | CASINTLGTARSSYNSPLHF | TGTGCCAGCATAAATACACTGGGGACAGCCAGAAGCTCCTATAATTCACCCCTCCACTTT
TRBJ2-1 | TRBD1 | . | TRBV5-1 | CASSSGQGVGEQFF | TGCGCCAGCAGTTCGGGACAGGGGGTTGGTGAGCAGTTCTTC
TRBJ2-7 | . | once | TRBV6-5 | CASSSPDVFPYEQYF | TGTGCCAGCAGTTCGCCCGACGTCTTCCCCTACGAGCAGTACTTC
TRBJ1-1 | . | . | TRBV9 | CATSPNLEGRAEAFF | TGTGCCACCTCACCTAACTTGGAGGGACGGGCTGAAGCTTTCTTT
TRBJ1-6 | . | once | TRBV6-5 | CATHRASRGESLHF | TGTGCCACCCACCGGGCCAGTCGGGGGGAATCCCTCCACTTT
TRBJ1-2 | TRBD1 | . | TRBV6-6 | CASSDTGQGLYGYTF | TGTGCCAGCAGTGACACTGGACAGGGACTCTATGGCTACACCTTC
TRBJ1-2 | TRBD1 | . | TRBV6-9 | CASSWGGDQGADYGYTF | TGTGCCAGCAGTTGGGGCGGGGACCAGGGGGCAGACTATGGCTACACCTTC
TRBJ2-2 | . | . | TRBV5-4 | CASSLSASFDTGELFF | TGTGCCAGCAGCCTATCTGCTAGTTTCGACACCGGGGAGCTGTTTTTT
TRBJ2-7 | . | . | TRBV29-1 | CSVEGPTGQNYEQYF | TGCAGCGTTGAAGGCCCGACAGGACAGAATTATGAGCAGTACTTC
TRBJ2-2 | TRBD2 | . | TRBV28 | CASSASGSVRELFF | TGTGCCAGCAGTGCTAGCGGGTCGGTCCGGGAGCTGTTTTTT
TRBJ1-4 | TRBD1 | . | TRBV5-6 | CASSPGTVDEKLFF | TGTGCCAGCAGCCCCGGGACAGTTGATGAAAAACTGTTTTTT
TRBJ1-5 | . | . | TRBV28 | CASRRGTPRNQPQHF | TGTGCCAGCAGGAGGGGGACTCCGCGCAATCAGCCCCAGCATTTT
TRBJ2-5 | TRBD1 | . | TRBV10-3 | CAISETGAGETQYF | TGTGCCATCAGTGAGACAGGGGCTGGAGAGACCCAGTACTTC
TRBJ2-3 | . | . | TRBV30 | CAWSGITKGPRSDTQYF | TGTGCCTGGAGTGGGATTACCAAGGGGCCCCGATCCGATACGCAGTATTTT